Shown below are 9 T cell receptor beta chains from a single sample sequenced in a study of CD8+ T cells in alopecia areata. Sequencing templates came from extracted RNA that was reverse transcribed into cDNA. Produced via immunoSEQ multiplex PCR; TCRdb's table is partial and in-frame only. The sample holds roughly 140,000 clones, approximately 56% seen once. The sequencing sample was made of CD8+ T cells sorted from blood. The receptors come from a human donor in good health.

The rearrangement links TRBV2 to TRBJ2-5; D not resolved. The DNA end is more similar to TRBJ2-7, so the J call may be wrong. This CDR3 has 11 amino acids. Germline V gene lookup returns CDR1 SNHLY and CDR2 FYNNEI. The CDR3 loop is CASGLLYEQYF. CDR3 nucleotide sequence: TGTGCCAGCGGCCTGCTCTACGAGCAGTACTTC.

This clone was found a few times. The rearrangement joins TRBV14 to TRBJ2-1; 12 bases line up with TRBD2. The CDR3 covers 17 residues. The germline V gene has CDR1 SGHDN and CDR2 FVKESK. After removal of 3 bases from V and 4 bases from J, the junction contained 7 bases not matched to a gene. CDR3 nucleotide sequence: TGTGCCAGCAGCCATAACCCGGGACTAGCGGGTTACAATGAGCAGTTCTTC. Translating gives CASSHNPGLAGYNEQFF.

This clone was seen more than once but under ten times. V and J are TRBV29-1 and TRBJ2-3; 7 bases map to TRBD2. The ends lost 3 bases at V and 4 bases at J; junction bases unmatched: 4. The CDR3 is 13 amino acids. Per the germline V gene, CDR1 is SQVTM and CDR2 is ANQGSEA. CDR3 sequence reads: CSVEGRGPDTQYF. The CDR3, as DNA: TGCAGCGTTGAGGGGAGGGGACCAGATACGCAGTATTTT.

The rearrangement joins TRBV20-1 to TRBJ2-7; no definite D call. The CDR3 covers 11 residues. Trimming pared 6 bases from V and 3 bases from J, leaving 9 bases between. Germline V lookup: CDR1 DFQATT, CDR2 SNEGSKA (reference sequence). The CDR3 coding sequence is TGCAGTGCCAGCACTCTCTACGAGCAGTACTTC. Amino acid sequence: CSASTLYEQYF.

The chain combines TRBV6-1 with TRBJ2-1; 9 nucleotides line up with TRBD1. This CDR3 is built from 13 residues. Trimming cost V 6 bases and J 8 bases; bases outside gene matches: 5. CDR1 is MNHNS, CDR2 SASEGT, per germline. CDR3 bases: TGTGCCAGCAGCGGGACAGGGTTTGATGAGCAGTTCTTC. Protein: CASSGTGFDEQFF.

The chain links TRBV2 to TRBJ2-7, with 7 bases lining up with TRBD1. Germline loops: CDR1 SNHLY, CDR2 FYNNEI. V gave up 4 bases and J gave up 3 bases; unmatched junction bases: 9. This CDR3 is built from 15 residues. This CDR3 reads CASSVDRESDYEQYF. CDR3 bases: TGTGCCAGCAGTGTAGACAGGGAATCGGACTACGAGCAGTACTTC.

CDR3 DNA sequence: TGTGCCTGGAGTAGCGGGAGATACAATGAGCAGTTCTTC. This codes for CAWSSGRYNEQFF. The rearrangement uses TRBV30 and TRBJ2-1, with 8 bases that match TRBD2. The CDR3 runs 13 residues. The ends lost 2 bases at V and 4 bases at J; junction bases unmatched: 1. Per germline, CDR1 GTSNPN and CDR2 SVGIG (reference sequence).

This clone has a handful of counts. The chain uses TRBV29-1 and TRBJ1-5; D may be TRBD1 (5 bases). Trimming stripped 5 bases from V and 1 base from J, with 12 bases between. The CDR3 sequence is 14 residues long. Germline V gene data show CDR1 as SQVTM and CDR2 as ANQGSEA. This chain's CDR3 is CSVRDWDSNQPQHF. CDR3 nucleotide sequence: TGCAGCGTTAGGGACTGGGACAGCAATCAGCCCCAGCATTTT.

There are a few counts of this clone. The CDR3 loop is CASSPGTGYNEQFF. CDR3 nucleotide sequence: TGTGCCAGCAGCCCCGGGACAGGTTACAATGAGCAGTTCTTC. This rearrangement joins TRBV5-6 to TRBJ2-1; TRBD1 matches at 8 bases. V lost 4 bases to trimming and J lost 4 bases; unmatched junction nucleotides: 4. In germline, CDR1 is SGHDT, CDR2 YYEEEE. The CDR3 runs 14 residues.